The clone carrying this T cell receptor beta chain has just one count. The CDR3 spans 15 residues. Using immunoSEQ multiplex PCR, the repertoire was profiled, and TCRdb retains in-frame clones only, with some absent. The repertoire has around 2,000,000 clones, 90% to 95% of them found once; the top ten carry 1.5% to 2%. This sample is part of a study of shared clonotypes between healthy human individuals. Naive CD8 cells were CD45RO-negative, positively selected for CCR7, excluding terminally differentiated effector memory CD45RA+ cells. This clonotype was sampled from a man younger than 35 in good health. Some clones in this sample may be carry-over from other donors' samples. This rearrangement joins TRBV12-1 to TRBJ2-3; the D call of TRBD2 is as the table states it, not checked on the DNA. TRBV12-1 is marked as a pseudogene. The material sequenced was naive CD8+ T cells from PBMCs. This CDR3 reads CASRVSGRATDTQYF. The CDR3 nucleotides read TGTGCCAGCAGGGTTAGCGGGAGGGCCACAGATACGCAGTATTTT.